This T cell receptor (beta chain) is drawn from a study of blood T cells in healthy people across ages. This clonotype was seen more than once but under ten times. The CDR3 is 11 residues long. Germline CDR1 and CDR2: SGHTA and FQGNSA. A second PCR of about 7 to 12 cycles used a sample-barcoded 5' primer and a J-beta primer mix. One entry per CDR3 protein results from TCRdb running MiXCR on the 5' RACE reads. The sample lists about 830,000 distinct CDR3 sequences; approximately 59% were seen once. The TCR sequence derives from a man aged 25-45 years in good health. The material sequenced was blood. V usage is TRBV7-2 and J usage is TRBJ2-7; D is ambiguous. The DNA end is more similar to TRBJ2-1, so the J call may be wrong. This CDR3 is CASSSLLLQFF. Here the CDR3 DNA reads TGTGCCAGCAGCTCCCTCCTACTACAGTTCTTC.